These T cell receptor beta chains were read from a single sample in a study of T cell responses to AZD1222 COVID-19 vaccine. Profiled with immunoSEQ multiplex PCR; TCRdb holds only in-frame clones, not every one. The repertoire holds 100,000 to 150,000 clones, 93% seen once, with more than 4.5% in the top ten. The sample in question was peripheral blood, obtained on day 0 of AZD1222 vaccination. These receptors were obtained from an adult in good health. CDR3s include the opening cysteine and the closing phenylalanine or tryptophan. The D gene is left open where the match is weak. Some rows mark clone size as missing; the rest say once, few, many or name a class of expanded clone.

CDR3: CASSSVSGGPSNQPQHF
DNA: TGTGCCAGCAGTTCCGTCTCAGGGGGACCTAGCAATCAGCCCCAGCATTTT
V: TRBV6-2/TRBV6-3
D: TRBD1
size: -
J: TRBJ1-5

CDR3: CASSPPGTEAFF
DNA: TGTGCCAGCAGTCCCCCGGGGACTGAAGCTTTCTTT
V: TRBV27
D: -
size: -
J: TRBJ1-1

CDR3: CASSRMWTGEEKLFF
DNA: TGCGCCAGCAGCCGGATGTGGACAGGGGAGGAAAAACTGTTTTTT
V: TRBV4-3
D: TRBD1
size: -
J: TRBJ1-4

CDR3: CASSSYGTAQETQYF
DNA: TGTGCCAGCAGCTCTTACGGGACAGCCCAAGAGACCCAGTACTTC
V: TRBV7-8
D: TRBD1
size: -
J: TRBJ2-5

CDR3: CASSARLYSNQPQHF
DNA: TGTGCCAGCAGCGCTAGGCTTTATAGCAATCAGCCCCAGCATTTT
V: TRBV6-5
D: -
size: -
J: TRBJ1-5

CDR3: CASSESSLAATQYF
DNA: TGCGCCAGCAGTGAGTCGAGTCTAGCTGCTACGCAGTATTTT
V: TRBV10-1
D: -
size: -
J: TRBJ2-3

CDR3: CASSLIGRESYNEQFF
DNA: TGTGCCAGCAGCTTAATTGGGCGGGAGTCCTACAATGAGCAGTTCTTC
V: TRBV7-3
D: TRBD2
size: -
J: TRBJ2-1

CDR3: CASSFKYEQFF
DNA: TGTGCCAGCAGTTTCAAATATGAGCAGTTCTTC
V: TRBV12-3/TRBV12-4
D: -
size: -
J: TRBJ2-1

CDR3: CASSPVGQETQYF
DNA: TGTGCCAGCTCACCCGTGGGACAAGAGACCCAGTACTTC
V: TRBV18
D: -
size: -
J: TRBJ2-5

CDR3: CASSLSPGTAYEQYF
DNA: TGTGCCAGCAGCTTATCCCCTGGGACAGCTTACGAGCAGTACTTC
V: TRBV7-2
D: TRBD1
size: -
J: TRBJ2-7

CDR3: CASSLGSRQDGETQYF
DNA: TGTGCCAGCAGCTTAGGGAGTCGACAGGACGGAGAGACCCAGTACTTC
V: TRBV11-3
D: -
size: -
J: TRBJ2-5

CDR3: CASSQTGQNSYEQYF
DNA: TGTGCCAGCAGCCAAACTGGACAGAATTCGTACGAGCAGTACTTC
V: TRBV5-5
D: -
size: -
J: TRBJ2-7

CDR3: CASSRSYNSPLHF
DNA: TGTGCCAGCAGTCGTTCCTATAATTCACCCCTCCACTTT
V: TRBV27
D: -
size: -
J: TRBJ1-6

CDR3: CASSLSGSPYNSPLHF
DNA: TGTGCCAGCAGTTTATCGGGCAGTCCCTATAATTCACCCCTCCACTTT
V: TRBV27
D: -
size: -
J: TRBJ1-6

CDR3: CASLAGDGYTF
DNA: TGTGCCAGCCTTGCGGGGGATGGCTACACCTTC
V: TRBV12-3/TRBV12-4
D: -
size: once
J: TRBJ1-2

CDR3: CASAGTGGSQPQHF
DNA: TGTGCCAGCGCCGGGACAGGGGGAAGTCAGCCCCAGCATTTT
V: TRBV25-1
D: TRBD1
size: -
J: TRBJ1-5

CDR3: CSAQTGGEQYF
DNA: TGCAGTGCTCAAACAGGGGGCGAGCAGTACTTC
V: TRBV20-1
D: TRBD1
size: -
J: TRBJ2-7

CDR3: CAWSVMQGEKLFF
DNA: TGTGCCTGGAGTGTAATGCAGGGTGAAAAGCTGTTTTTT
V: TRBV30
D: -
size: once
J: TRBJ1-4

CDR3: CASSSNLASRAGSYTF
DNA: TGTGCCAGCAGTTCAAATTTAGCCTCCCGAGCTGGGAGCTACACCTTC
V: TRBV28
D: -
size: -
J: TRBJ1-2

CDR3: CASSIGRAIYNEQFF
DNA: TGTGCCAGCAGCATCGGACGGGCTATATACAATGAGCAGTTCTTC
V: TRBV7-2
D: -
size: -
J: TRBJ2-1

CDR3: CASSLDGGSSDTQYF
DNA: TGTGCCAGCAGTCTCGACGGGGGATCGTCAGATACGCAGTATTTT
V: TRBV6-6
D: -
size: -
J: TRBJ2-3

CDR3: CASSLVQDTQYF
DNA: TGTGCCAGCAGCTTAGTCCAGGATACGCAGTATTTT
V: TRBV7-8
D: -
size: -
J: TRBJ2-3

CDR3: CASSALAGGDSAQYF
DNA: TGTGCCAGTAGCGCACTAGCGGGAGGTGACAGTGCCCAGTACTTC
V: TRBV19
D: TRBD2
size: -
J: TRBJ2-5

CDR3: CASSFGQRNYNSPLHF
DNA: TGTGCCAGCAGCTTCGGACAGAGGAACTATAATTCACCCCTCCACTTT
V: TRBV7-8
D: -
size: once
J: TRBJ1-6

CDR3: CASTATSAYNEQFF
DNA: TGTGCCAGCACCGCGACTAGCGCCTACAATGAGCAGTTCTTC
V: TRBV28
D: TRBD2
size: few
J: TRBJ2-1

CDR3: CASSPGSGVSGNQPQHF
DNA: TGTGCCAGCTCACCAGGTTCGGGGGTGTCTGGCAATCAGCCCCAGCATTTT
V: TRBV18
D: -
size: -
J: TRBJ1-5

CDR3: CASSGTGELSPLHF
DNA: TGTGCCAGCAGCGGGACAGGGGAGCTTTCACCCCTCCACTTT
V: TRBV25-1
D: TRBD1
size: -
J: TRBJ1-6

CDR3: CASKGQAANIQYF
DNA: TGTGCCAGCAAGGGCCAGGCGGCGAACATTCAGTACTTC
V: TRBV2
D: -
size: -
J: TRBJ2-4

CDR3: CASSDSSNQPQHF
DNA: TGTGCCAGCAGTGACAGCTCCAATCAGCCCCAGCATTTT
V: TRBV28
D: -
size: -
J: TRBJ1-5

CDR3: CASSLWGSDPYNEQFF
DNA: TGTGCCAGCAGTTTATGGGGGAGCGACCCCTACAATGAGCAGTTCTTC
V: TRBV27
D: -
size: -
J: TRBJ2-1

CDR3: CASSQGLSSLKETQYF
DNA: TGCGCCAGCAGCCAAGGGCTCAGTTCACTGAAAGAGACCCAGTACTTC
V: TRBV4-1
D: -
size: -
J: TRBJ2-5

CDR3: CASSLLNRARQPQHF
DNA: TGTGCCAGTAGTCTACTCAACAGGGCCCGGCAGCCCCAGCATTTT
V: TRBV19
D: -
size: once
J: TRBJ1-5

CDR3: CASSLFGGGDEQFF
DNA: TGTGCCAGCAGCTTATTTGGGGGCGGCGATGAGCAGTTCTTC
V: TRBV7-3
D: -
size: -
J: TRBJ2-1

CDR3: CASKGGGYGYTF
DNA: TGTGCCAGCAAAGGGGGCGGGTATGGCTACACCTTC
V: TRBV6-5
D: TRBD1
size: once
J: TRBJ1-2

CDR3: CASSGDGARTQYF
DNA: TGTGCCAGCAGTGGGGACGGGGCCAGGACCCAGTACTTC
V: TRBV2
D: -
size: -
J: TRBJ2-5

CDR3: CASIPGTGGWYEQYF
DNA: TGTGCCAGCATTCCCGGGACAGGGGGCTGGTACGAGCAGTACTTC
V: TRBV6-5
D: TRBD1
size: -
J: TRBJ2-7

CDR3: CASSPMGSTDTQYF
DNA: TGTGCCAGCAGCCCCATGGGGAGCACAGATACGCAGTATTTT
V: TRBV7-9
D: -
size: -
J: TRBJ2-3

CDR3: CASSIREGGYTF
DNA: TGTGCCAGTAGTATTAGGGAAGGAGGCTACACCTTC
V: TRBV19
D: -
size: -
J: TRBJ1-2

CDR3: CASSMTGATDMQYF
DNA: TGTGCCAGCAGTATGACAGGAGCGACAGATATGCAGTATTTT
V: TRBV6-2/TRBV6-3
D: -
size: -
J: TRBJ2-3

CDR3: CAIRGTGELFF
DNA: TGTGCCATCAGGGGGACCGGGGAGCTGTTTTTT
V: TRBV7-9
D: TRBD1
size: -
J: TRBJ2-2

CDR3: CASRPRSTDTQYF
DNA: TGTGCCAGCAGACCCCGCAGCACAGATACGCAGTATTTT
V: TRBV2
D: -
size: -
J: TRBJ2-3

CDR3: CASSQDPGLNTEAFF
DNA: TGTGCCAGCAGCCAAGACCCCGGGCTGAACACTGAAGCTTTCTTT
V: TRBV4-2
D: -
size: -
J: TRBJ1-1